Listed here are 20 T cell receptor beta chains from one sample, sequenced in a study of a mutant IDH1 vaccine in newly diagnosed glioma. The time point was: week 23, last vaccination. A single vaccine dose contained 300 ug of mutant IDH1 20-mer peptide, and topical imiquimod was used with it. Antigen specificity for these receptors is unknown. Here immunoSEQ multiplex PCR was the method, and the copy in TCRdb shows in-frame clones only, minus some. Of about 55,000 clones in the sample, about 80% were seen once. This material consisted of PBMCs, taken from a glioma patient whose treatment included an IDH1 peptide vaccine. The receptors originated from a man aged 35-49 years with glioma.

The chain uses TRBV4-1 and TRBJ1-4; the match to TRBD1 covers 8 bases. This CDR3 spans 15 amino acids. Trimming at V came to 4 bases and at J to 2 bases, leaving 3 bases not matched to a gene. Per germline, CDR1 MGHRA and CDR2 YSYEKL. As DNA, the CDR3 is TGCGCCAGCAGCCGAGCAGGGGGCACTAATGAAAAACTGTTTTTT. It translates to CASSRAGGTNEKLFF.

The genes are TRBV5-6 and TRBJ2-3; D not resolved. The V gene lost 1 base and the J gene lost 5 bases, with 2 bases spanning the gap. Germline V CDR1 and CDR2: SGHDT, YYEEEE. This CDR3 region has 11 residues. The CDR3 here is CASSLKDTQYF. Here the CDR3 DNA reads TGTGCCAGCAGCTTGAAAGATACGCAGTATTTT.

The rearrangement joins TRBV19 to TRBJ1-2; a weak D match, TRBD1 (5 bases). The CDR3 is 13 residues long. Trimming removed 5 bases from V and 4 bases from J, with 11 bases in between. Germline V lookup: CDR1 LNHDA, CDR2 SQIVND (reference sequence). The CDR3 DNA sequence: TGTGCCAGTAGTCCCGAAGGGGTCTATGGCTACACCTTC. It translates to CASSPEGVYGYTF. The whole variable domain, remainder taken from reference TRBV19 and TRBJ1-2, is DGGITQSPKYLFRKEGQNVTLSCEQNLNHDAMYWYRQDPGQGLRLIYYSQIVNDFQKGDIAEGYSVSREKKESFPLTVTSAQKNPTAFYLCASSPEGVYGYTFGSGTRLTVV.

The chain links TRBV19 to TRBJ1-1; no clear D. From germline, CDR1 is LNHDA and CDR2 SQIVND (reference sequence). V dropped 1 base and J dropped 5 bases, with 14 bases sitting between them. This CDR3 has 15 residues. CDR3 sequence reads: CASSIVGQPETEAFF. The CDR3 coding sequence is TGTGCCAGTAGTATAGTGGGCCAGCCAGAAACTGAAGCTTTCTTT.

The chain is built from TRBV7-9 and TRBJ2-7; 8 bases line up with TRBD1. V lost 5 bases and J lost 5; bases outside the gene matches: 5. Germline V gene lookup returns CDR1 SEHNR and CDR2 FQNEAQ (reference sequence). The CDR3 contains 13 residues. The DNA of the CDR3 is TGTGCCAGCAGCCGGACAGGGAGCGACGAGCAGTACTTC. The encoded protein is CASSRTGSDEQYF. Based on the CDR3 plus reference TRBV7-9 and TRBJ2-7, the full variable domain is DTGVSQNPRHKITKRGQNVTFRCDPISEHNRLYWYRQTLGQGPEFLTYFQNEAQLEKSRLLSDRFSAERPKGSFSTLEIQRTEQGDSAMYLCASSRTGSDEQYFGPGTRLTVT.

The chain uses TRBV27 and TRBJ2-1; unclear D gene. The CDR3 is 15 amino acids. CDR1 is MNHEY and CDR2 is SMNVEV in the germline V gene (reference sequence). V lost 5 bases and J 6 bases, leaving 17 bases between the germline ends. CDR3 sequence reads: CASSLVPGQFNEQFF. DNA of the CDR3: TGTGCCAGCAGTCTCGTCCCCGGCCAGTTCAATGAGCAGTTCTTC.

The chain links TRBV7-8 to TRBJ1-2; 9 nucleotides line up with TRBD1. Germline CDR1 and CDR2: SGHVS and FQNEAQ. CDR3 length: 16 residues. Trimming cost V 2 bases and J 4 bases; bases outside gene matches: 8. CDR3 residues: CASSLFRDRDLYGYTF. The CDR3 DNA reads TGTGCCAGCAGCTTATTCCGGGACAGGGATCTCTATGGCTACACCTTC.

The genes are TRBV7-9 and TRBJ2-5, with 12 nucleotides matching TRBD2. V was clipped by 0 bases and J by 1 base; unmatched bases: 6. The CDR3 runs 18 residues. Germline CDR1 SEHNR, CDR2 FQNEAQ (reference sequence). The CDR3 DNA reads TGTGCCAGCAGCTTAGCGCGACTAGCGGGGGATTTCCAAGAGACCCAGTACTTC. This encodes CASSLARLAGDFQETQYF. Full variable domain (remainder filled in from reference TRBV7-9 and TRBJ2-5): DTGVSQNPRHKITKRGQNVTFRCDPISEHNRLYWYRQTLGQGPEFLTYFQNEAQLEKSRLLSDRFSAERPKGSFSTLEIQRTEQGDSAMYLCASSLARLAGDFQETQYFGPGTRLLVL.

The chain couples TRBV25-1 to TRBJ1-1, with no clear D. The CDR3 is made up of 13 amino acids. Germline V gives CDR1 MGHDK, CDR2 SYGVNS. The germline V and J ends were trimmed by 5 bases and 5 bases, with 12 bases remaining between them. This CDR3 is CASSTHEMTEAFF. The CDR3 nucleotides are TGTGCCAGCAGTACACACGAGATGACTGAAGCTTTCTTT.

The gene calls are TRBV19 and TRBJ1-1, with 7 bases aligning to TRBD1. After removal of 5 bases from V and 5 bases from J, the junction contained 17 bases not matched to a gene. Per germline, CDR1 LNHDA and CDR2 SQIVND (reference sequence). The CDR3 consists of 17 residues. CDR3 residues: CASSPSLTGRGRTEAFF. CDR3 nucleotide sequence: TGTGCCAGTAGTCCGTCCCTGACAGGGAGGGGGAGGACTGAAGCTTTCTTT.

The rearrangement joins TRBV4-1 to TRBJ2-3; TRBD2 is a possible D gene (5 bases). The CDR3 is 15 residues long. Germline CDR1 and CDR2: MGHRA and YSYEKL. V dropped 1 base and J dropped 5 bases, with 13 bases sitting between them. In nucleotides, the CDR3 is TGCGCCAGCAGCCAAGCCCGGGGTCCCCAAGATACGCAGTATTTT. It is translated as CASSQARGPQDTQYF.

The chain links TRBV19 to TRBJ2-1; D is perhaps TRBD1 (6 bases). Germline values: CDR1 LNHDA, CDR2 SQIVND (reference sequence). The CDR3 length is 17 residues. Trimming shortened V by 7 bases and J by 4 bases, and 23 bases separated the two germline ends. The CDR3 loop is CASNSALGAGLYNEQFF. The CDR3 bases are TGTGCCAGTAACTCCGCCCTGGGGGCAGGCCTTTACAATGAGCAGTTCTTC.

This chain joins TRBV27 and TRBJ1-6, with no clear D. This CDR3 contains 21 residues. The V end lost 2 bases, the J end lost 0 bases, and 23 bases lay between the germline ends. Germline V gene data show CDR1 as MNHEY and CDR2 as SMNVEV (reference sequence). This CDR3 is CASSLESPRSIWASYNSPLHF. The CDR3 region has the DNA TGTGCCAGCAGTTTAGAATCCCCAAGGTCGATCTGGGCCTCCTATAATTCACCCCTCCACTTT.

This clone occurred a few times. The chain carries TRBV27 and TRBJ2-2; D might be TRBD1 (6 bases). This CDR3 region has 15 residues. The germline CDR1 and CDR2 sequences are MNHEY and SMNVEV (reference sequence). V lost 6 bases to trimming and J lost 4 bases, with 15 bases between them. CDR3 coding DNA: TGTGCCAGCAGAATACAGGGAGTCACCACCGGGGAGCTGTTTTTT. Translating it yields CASRIQGVTTGELFF.

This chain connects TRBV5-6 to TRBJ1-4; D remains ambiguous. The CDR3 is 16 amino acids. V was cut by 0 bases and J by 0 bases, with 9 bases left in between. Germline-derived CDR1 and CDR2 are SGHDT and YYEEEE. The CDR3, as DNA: TGTGCCAGCAGCTTGGCCGAGGGAGCAACTAATGAAAAACTGTTTTTT. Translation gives CASSLAEGATNEKLFF.

DNA of the CDR3: TGTGCCAGCAGTGACCCAACCACGGGGGGGAACAATGAGCAGTTCTTC. It yields the protein CASSDPTTGGNNEQFF. This sequence joins TRBV6-4 and TRBJ2-1; TRBD2 aligns across 8 bases. The germline V gene has CDR1 MRHNA and CDR2 SNTAGT. Trimming took 2 bases from V and 5 from J; bases not matched to a gene: 8. This CDR3 has 16 residues.

The CDR3 nucleotides are TGTGCCTGGAGTGTGGGACAGCAACCCAATTCACCCCTCCACTTT. It encodes CAWSVGQQPNSPLHF. This chain connects TRBV30 to TRBJ1-6; 7 bases fit TRBD1. Per the germline V gene, CDR1 is GTSNPN and CDR2 is SVGIG (reference sequence). Trimming cost V 0 bases and J 7 bases; bases outside gene matches: 6. The CDR3 contains 15 residues.

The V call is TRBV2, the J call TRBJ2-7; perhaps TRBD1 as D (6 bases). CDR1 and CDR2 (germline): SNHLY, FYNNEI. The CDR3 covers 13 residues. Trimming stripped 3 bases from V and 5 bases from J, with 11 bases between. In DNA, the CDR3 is TGTGCCAGCAGTGAGTGGGGGCTAGACGAGCAGTACTTC. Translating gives CASSEWGLDEQYF.

The CDR3 protein is CASSLGGEDEKLFF. DNA for the CDR3: TGTGCCAGCAGCTTAGGGGGCGAGGATGAAAAACTGTTTTTT. The chain joins TRBV7-6 to TRBJ1-4, with D possibly matching TRBD1 (5 bases). The CDR3 consists of 14 residues. Trimming removed 1 base from V and 6 bases from J, with 9 bases in between. Germline values: CDR1 SGHVS, CDR2 FNYEAQ.

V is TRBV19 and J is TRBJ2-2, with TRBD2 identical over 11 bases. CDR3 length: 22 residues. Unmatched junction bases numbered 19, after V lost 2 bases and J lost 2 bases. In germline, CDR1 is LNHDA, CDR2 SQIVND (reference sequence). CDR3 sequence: CASSITRGRASGGLLNTGELFF. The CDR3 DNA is TGTGCCAGTAGTATAACCCGTGGGAGAGCTAGCGGGGGGCTCTTAAACACCGGGGAGCTGTTTTTT.